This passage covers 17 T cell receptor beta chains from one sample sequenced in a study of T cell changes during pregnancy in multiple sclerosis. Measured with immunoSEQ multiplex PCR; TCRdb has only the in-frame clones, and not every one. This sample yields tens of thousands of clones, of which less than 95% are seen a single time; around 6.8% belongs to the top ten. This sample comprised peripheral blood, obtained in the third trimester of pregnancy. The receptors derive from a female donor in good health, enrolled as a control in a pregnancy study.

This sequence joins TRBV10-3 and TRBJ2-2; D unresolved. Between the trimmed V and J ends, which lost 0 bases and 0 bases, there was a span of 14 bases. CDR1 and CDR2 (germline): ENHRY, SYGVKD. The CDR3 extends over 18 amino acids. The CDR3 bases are TGTGCCATCAGTGAGTCGGGTGGAGACCAGACGAACACCGGGGAGCTGTTTTTT. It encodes CAISESGGDQTNTGELFF.

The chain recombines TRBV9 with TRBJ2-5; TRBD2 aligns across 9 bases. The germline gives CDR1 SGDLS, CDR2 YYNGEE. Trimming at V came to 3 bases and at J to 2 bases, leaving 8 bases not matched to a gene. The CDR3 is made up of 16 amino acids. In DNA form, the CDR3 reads TGTGCCAGCAGCGGCCTCGGGGCGGGGGGGCAAGAGACCCAGTACTTC. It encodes CASSGLGAGGQETQYF.

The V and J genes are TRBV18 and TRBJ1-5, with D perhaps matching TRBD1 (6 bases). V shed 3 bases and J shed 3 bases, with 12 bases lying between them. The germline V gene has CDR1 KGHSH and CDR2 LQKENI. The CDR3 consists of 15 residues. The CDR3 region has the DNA TGTGCCAGCTCACCGATACAGGGTCCCAATCAGCCCCAGCATTTT. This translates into CASSPIQGPNQPQHF.

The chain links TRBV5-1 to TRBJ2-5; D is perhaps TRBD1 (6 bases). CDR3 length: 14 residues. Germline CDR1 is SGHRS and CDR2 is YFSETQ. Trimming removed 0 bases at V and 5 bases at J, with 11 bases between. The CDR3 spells CASSLENQGETQYF. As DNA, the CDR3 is TGCGCCAGCAGCTTGGAAAATCAGGGGGAGACCCAGTACTTC.

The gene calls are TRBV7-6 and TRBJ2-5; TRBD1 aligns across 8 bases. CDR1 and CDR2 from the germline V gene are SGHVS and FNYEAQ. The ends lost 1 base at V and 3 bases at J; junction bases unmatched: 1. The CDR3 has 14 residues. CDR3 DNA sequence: TGTGCCAGCAGCTTAGGGACAGGGAAAGAGACCCAGTACTTC. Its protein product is CASSLGTGKETQYF.

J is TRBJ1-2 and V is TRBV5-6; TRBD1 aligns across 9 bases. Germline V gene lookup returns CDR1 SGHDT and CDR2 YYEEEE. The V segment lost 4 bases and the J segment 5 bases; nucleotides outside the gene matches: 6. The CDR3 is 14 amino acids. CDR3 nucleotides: TGTGCCAGCAGCAACCCCGGGACAGGGTATGGCTACACCTTC. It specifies CASSNPGTGYGYTF.

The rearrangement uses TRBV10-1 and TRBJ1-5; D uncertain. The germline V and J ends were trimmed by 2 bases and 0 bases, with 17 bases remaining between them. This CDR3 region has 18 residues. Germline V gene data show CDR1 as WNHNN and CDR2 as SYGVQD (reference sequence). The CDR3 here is CASSEAGLRVYSNQPQHF. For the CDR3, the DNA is TGCGCCAGCAGTGAGGCAGGTTTGCGAGTTTATAGCAATCAGCCCCAGCATTTT.

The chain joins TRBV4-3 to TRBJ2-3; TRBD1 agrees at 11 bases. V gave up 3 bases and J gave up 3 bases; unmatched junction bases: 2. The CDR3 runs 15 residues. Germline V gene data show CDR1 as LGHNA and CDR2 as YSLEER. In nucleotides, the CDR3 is TGCGCCAGCAGCCAGGGGACAGGGGGGACAGATACGCAGTATTTT. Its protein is CASSQGTGGTDTQYF.

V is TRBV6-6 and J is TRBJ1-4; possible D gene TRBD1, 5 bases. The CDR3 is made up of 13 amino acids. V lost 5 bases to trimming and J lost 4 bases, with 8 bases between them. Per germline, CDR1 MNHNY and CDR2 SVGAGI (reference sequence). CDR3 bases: TGTGCCAGCAGTGGGGGGTTTAATGAAAAACTGTTTTTT. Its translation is CASSGGFNEKLFF.

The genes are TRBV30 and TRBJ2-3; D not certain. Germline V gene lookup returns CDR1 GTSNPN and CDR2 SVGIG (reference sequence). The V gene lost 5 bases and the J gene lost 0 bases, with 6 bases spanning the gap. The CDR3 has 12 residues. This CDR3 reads CAWEASTDTQYF. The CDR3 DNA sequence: TGTGCCTGGGAGGCCAGCACAGATACGCAGTATTTT.

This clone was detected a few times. CDR3 sequence reads: CSSRRETGGTEAFF. The CDR3 DNA sequence: TGCAGCTCCAGGCGGGAGACAGGGGGGACTGAAGCTTTCTTT. V usage is TRBV29-1 and J usage is TRBJ1-1; 9 nucleotides match TRBD1. The germline CDR1 and CDR2 sequences are SQVTM and ANQGSEA. The junction had 12 bases not matched to a gene; V was cut back by 8 bases and J by 5 bases. This CDR3 contains 14 residues.

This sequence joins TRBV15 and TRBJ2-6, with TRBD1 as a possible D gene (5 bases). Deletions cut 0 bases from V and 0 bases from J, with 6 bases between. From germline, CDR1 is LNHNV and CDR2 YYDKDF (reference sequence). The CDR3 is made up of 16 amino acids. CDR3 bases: TGTGCCACCAGCAGAGATCAGGGCTCTGGGGCCAACGTCCTGACTTTC. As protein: CATSRDQGSGANVLTF.

The CDR3 bases are TGCAGTGCTAGTTCTGAGGAGACCCAGTACTTC. Its translation: CSASSEETQYF. The V call is TRBV20-1, the J call TRBJ2-5; D not certain. This CDR3 region has 11 residues. Deletions cut 3 bases from V and 5 bases from J, with 7 bases between. Germline V gene lookup returns CDR1 DFQATT and CDR2 SNEGSKA (reference sequence).

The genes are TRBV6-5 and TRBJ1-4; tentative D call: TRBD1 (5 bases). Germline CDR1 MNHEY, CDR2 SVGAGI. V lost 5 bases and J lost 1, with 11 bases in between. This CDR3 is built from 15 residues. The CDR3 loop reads CASSGGAVTNEKLFF. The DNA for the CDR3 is TGTGCCAGCAGTGGAGGGGCAGTAACTAATGAAAAACTGTTTTTT.

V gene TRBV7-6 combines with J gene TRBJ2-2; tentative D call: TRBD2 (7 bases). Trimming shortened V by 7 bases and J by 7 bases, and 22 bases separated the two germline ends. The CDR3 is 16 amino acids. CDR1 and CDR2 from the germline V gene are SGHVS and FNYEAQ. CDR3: CASTLRNGGLNGELFF. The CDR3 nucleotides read TGTGCCAGCACCCTTAGGAACGGGGGGCTTAACGGGGAGCTGTTTTTT.

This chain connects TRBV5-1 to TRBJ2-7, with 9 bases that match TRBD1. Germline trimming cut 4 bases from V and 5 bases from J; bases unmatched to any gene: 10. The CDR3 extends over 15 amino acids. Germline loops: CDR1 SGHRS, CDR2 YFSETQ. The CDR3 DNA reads TGCGCCAGCAGCACGTGGGGGGACAGGGTCAACGAGCAGTACTTC. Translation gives CASSTWGDRVNEQYF.

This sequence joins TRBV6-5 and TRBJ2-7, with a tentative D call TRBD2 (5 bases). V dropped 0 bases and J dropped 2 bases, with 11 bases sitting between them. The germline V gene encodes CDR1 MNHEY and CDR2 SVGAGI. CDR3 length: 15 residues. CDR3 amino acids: CASSYSSGETYEQYF. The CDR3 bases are TGTGCCAGCAGTTACTCGAGTGGGGAGACCTACGAGCAGTACTTC.